The rows below give T cell receptor beta chains drawn from one sample of a study of CD8 T cells in ankylosing spondylitis. Each CDR3 protein gets one entry after TCRdb re-called the 5' RACE reads with MiXCR. Here the sample spans roughly 490,000 distinct CDR3 sequences, about 5.7% being singletons. The sequencing sample was made of blood, either unsorted or a sorted T cell fraction (not recorded which). The receptors stem from a male donor with ankylosing spondylitis. CDR3s include the opening cysteine and the closing phenylalanine or tryptophan. The order of the fields is V gene, clone size, CDR3 length, D gene, J gene, CDR3 protein, CDR3 DNA. D genes are given only for firm matches. The size field is filled for only some rows; it gives once, few, many or a size class.

V gene: TRBV5-1; clone size: many; CDR3 length: 16; D gene: TRBD2; J gene: TRBJ2-5; CDR3 protein: CASSLGLAGFQETQYF; CDR3 DNA: TGTGCCAGCAGCCTCGGACTAGCGGGGTTCCAAGAGACCCAGTACTTC
V gene: TRBV5-5; clone size: many; CDR3 length: 15; D gene: TRBD1; J gene: TRBJ2-3; CDR3 protein: CASSLDRPSTDTQYF; CDR3 DNA: TGTGCCAGCAGCCTGGACAGGCCTAGCACAGATACGCAGTATTTT
V gene: TRBV20-1; clone size: many; CDR3 length: 12; D gene: NA; J gene: TRBJ2-1; CDR3 protein: CSARTPAYEQFF; CDR3 DNA: TGCAGTGCTAGAACCCCAGCCTATGAGCAGTTCTTC
V gene: TRBV20-1; clone size: few; CDR3 length: 15; D gene: TRBD2; J gene: TRBJ2-1; CDR3 protein: CSASVSTSDYNEQFF; CDR3 DNA: TGCAGTGCTAGTGTGTCGACTAGCGACTACAATGAGCAGTTCTTC
V gene: TRBV5-1; clone size: many; CDR3 length: 13; D gene: NA; J gene: TRBJ2-5; CDR3 protein: CASSLTVQETQYF; CDR3 DNA: TGCGCCAGCAGCTTGACAGTCCAAGAGACCCAGTACTTC
V gene: TRBV20-1; clone size: many; CDR3 length: 14; D gene: NA; J gene: TRBJ1-1; CDR3 protein: CSARVAGGNTEAFF; CDR3 DNA: TGCAGTGCTAGAGTGGCGGGTGGGAACACTGAAGCTTTCTTT
V gene: TRBV4-3; clone size: NA; CDR3 length: 17; D gene: TRBD1; J gene: TRBJ2-1; CDR3 protein: CASSQDHRDRAYNEQFF; CDR3 DNA: TGCGCCAGCAGCCAAGATCACCGGGACAGGGCCTACAATGAGCAGTTCTTC
V gene: TRBV7-2; clone size: many; CDR3 length: 17; D gene: NA; J gene: TRBJ2-1; CDR3 protein: CASSPPPLGSKVTEQFF; CDR3 DNA: TGTGCCAGCAGCCCCCCGCCCCTCGGGAGTAAAGTCACTGAGCAGTTCTTC
V gene: TRBV29-1; clone size: many; CDR3 length: 14; D gene: NA; J gene: TRBJ1-1; CDR3 protein: CSVLWGGLNTEAFF; CDR3 DNA: TGCAGCGTTCTATGGGGGGGCCTGAACACTGAAGCTTTCTTT
V gene: TRBV12-3/TRBV12-4; clone size: many; CDR3 length: 13; D gene: NA; J gene: TRBJ2-3; CDR3 protein: CASSLLVTDTQYF; CDR3 DNA: TGTGCCAGCAGTTTGTTGGTCACAGATACGCAGTATTTT
V gene: TRBV12-3/TRBV12-4; clone size: many; CDR3 length: 15; D gene: TRBD1; J gene: TRBJ2-3; CDR3 protein: CASSSRQGDTDTQYF; CDR3 DNA: TGTGCCAGCAGTTCGAGACAGGGGGATACAGATACGCAGTATTTT
V gene: TRBV4-1; clone size: many; CDR3 length: 16; D gene: NA; J gene: TRBJ2-1; CDR3 protein: CASSQSRVSSYNEQFF; CDR3 DNA: TGCGCCAGCAGCCAGTCCCGGGTTAGCTCCTACAATGAGCAGTTCTTC
V gene: TRBV15; clone size: many; CDR3 length: 14; D gene: TRBD1; J gene: TRBJ2-1; CDR3 protein: CATSRTGGDNEQFF; CDR3 DNA: TGTGCCACCAGCAGGACAGGGGGGGACAATGAGCAGTTCTTC
V gene: TRBV24-1; clone size: many; CDR3 length: 13; D gene: NA; J gene: TRBJ1-1; CDR3 protein: CATREQGDTEAFF; CDR3 DNA: TGTGCCACCAGGGAACAGGGAGACACTGAAGCTTTCTTT
V gene: TRBV6-1; clone size: many; CDR3 length: 14; D gene: TRBD1; J gene: TRBJ2-2; CDR3 protein: CASRGPTGAGELFF; CDR3 DNA: TGTGCCAGCAGGGGGCCGACAGGGGCCGGGGAGCTGTTTTTT
V gene: TRBV9; clone size: many; CDR3 length: 13; D gene: NA; J gene: TRBJ1-5; CDR3 protein: CASSSQEGQPQHF; CDR3 DNA: TGTGCCAGCAGCTCCCAGGAGGGTCAGCCCCAGCATTTT
V gene: TRBV14; clone size: NA; CDR3 length: 16; D gene: NA; J gene: TRBJ2-1; CDR3 protein: CASSQDRLPPYNEQFF; CDR3 DNA: TGTGCCAGCAGCCAAGACCGGCTTCCCCCCTACAATGAGCAGTTCTTC
V gene: TRBV7-2; clone size: many; CDR3 length: 15; D gene: NA; J gene: TRBJ1-6; CDR3 protein: CASSLAATANSPLHF; CDR3 DNA: TGTGCCAGCAGCTTAGCCGCCACTGCCAATTCACCCCTCCACTTT
V gene: TRBV11-2; clone size: few; CDR3 length: 15; D gene: NA; J gene: TRBJ2-7; CDR3 protein: CASSPLGAGHYEQYF; CDR3 DNA: TGTGCCAGCAGCCCACTCGGGGCAGGGCACTACGAGCAGTACTTC
V gene: TRBV21-1; clone size: few; CDR3 length: 17; D gene: NA; J gene: TRBJ2-1; CDR3 protein: CASSKESSGSPYNEQFF; CDR3 DNA: TGTGCCAGCAGCAAAGAATCGAGCGGGAGCCCCTACAATGAGCAGTTCTTC
V gene: TRBV20-1; clone size: many; CDR3 length: 13; D gene: NA; J gene: TRBJ1-5; CDR3 protein: CSTRDDGYQPQHF; CDR3 DNA: TGCAGTACACGGGATGACGGGTATCAGCCCCAGCATTTT
V gene: TRBV6-5; clone size: NA; CDR3 length: 12; D gene: NA; J gene: TRBJ2-2; CDR3 protein: CASRGLTGELFF; CDR3 DNA: TGTGCCAGCAGGGGATTGACCGGGGAGCTGTTTTTT
V gene: TRBV10-2; clone size: many; CDR3 length: 13; D gene: NA; J gene: TRBJ2-3; CDR3 protein: CASKIRVTDTQYF; CDR3 DNA: TGCGCCAGCAAAATTCGAGTGACAGATACGCAGTATTTT
V gene: TRBV4-3; clone size: many; CDR3 length: 14; D gene: NA; J gene: TRBJ2-1; CDR3 protein: CASSQRTKVNEQFF; CDR3 DNA: TGCGCCAGCAGCCAGCGGACTAAGGTCAATGAGCAGTTCTTC
V gene: TRBV5-5; clone size: NA; CDR3 length: 15; D gene: TRBD1; J gene: TRBJ2-5; CDR3 protein: CASSAGQGAWETQYF; CDR3 DNA: TGTGCCAGCAGCGCGGGACAGGGGGCGTGGGAGACCCAGTACTTC